This T cell receptor (beta chain) comes out of a study of Graves' ophthalmopathy and Graves' hyperthyroidism. V lost 1 base, J lost 7 bases, and 5 bases stayed unmatched. Looked up from germline, CDR1 is SGDLS and CDR2 is YYNGEE. This CDR3 contains 15 residues. Regarding this clonotype: The antigen is undetermined.

Study-level results: This model predicted ophthalmopathy progression (sensitivity 70.59%, specificity roughly 72%).

RNA transcripts were the source from which TCR beta CDR3 regions were amplified. The first round was an RT-PCR with HTBI primers, and the second round was a multiplex PCR. TCRdb redid the calling of the multiplex PCR reads with MiXCR, one entry per CDR3 protein. This sample has around 670,000 distinct CDR3 sequences, with 40% found just once. This sequence was found in an adult man with Graves' ophthalmopathy. Sequencing used peripheral blood. The chain is built from TRBV9 and TRBJ1-6, with 7 bases fitting TRBD1. CDR3 protein: CASSVTGEGNSPLHF. The CDR3 DNA is TGTGCCAGCAGCGTAACAGGGGAGGGCAATTCACCCCTCCACTTT. Using reference TRBV9 and TRBJ1-6 for the parts outside the CDR3, the full variable domain is DSGVTQTPKHLITATGQRVTLRCSPRSGDLSVYWYQQSLDQGLQFLIQYYNGEERAKGNILERFSAQQFPDLHSELNLSSLELGDSALYFCASSVTGEGNSPLHFGNGTRLTVT.